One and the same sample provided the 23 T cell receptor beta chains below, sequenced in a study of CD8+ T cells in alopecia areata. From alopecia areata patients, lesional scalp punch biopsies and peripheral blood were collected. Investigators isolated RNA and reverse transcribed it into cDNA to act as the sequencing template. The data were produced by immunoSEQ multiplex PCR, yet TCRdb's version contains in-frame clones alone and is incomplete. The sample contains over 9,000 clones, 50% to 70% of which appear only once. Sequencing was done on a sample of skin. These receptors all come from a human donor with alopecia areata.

The CDR3 bases are TGCGCCAGCAGCCAAGTGGAAGATCACGGCGAGCAGTACTTC. This translates into CASSQVEDHGEQYF. V usage is TRBV4-3 and J usage is TRBJ2-7; D call uncertain. This CDR3 contains 14 residues. With 1 base removed from V and 6 bases from J, the gap between germline ends came to 13 bases. CDR1 and CDR2 from the germline V gene are LGHNA and YSLEER.

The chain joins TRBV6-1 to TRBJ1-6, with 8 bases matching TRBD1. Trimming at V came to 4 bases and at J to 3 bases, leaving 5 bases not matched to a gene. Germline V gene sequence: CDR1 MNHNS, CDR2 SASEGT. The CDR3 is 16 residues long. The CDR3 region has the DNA TGTGCCAGCAGTGGACAGGGGCGACGCTATAATTCACCCCTCCACTTT. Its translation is CASSGQGRRYNSPLHF.

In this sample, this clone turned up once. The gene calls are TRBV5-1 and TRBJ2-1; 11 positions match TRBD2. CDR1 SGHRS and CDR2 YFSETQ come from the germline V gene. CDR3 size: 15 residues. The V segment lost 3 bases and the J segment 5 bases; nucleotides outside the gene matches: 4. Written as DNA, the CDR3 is TGCGCCAGCAGCTGGGGGACTAGCGGAAACAATGAGCAGTTCTTC. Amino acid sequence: CASSWGTSGNNEQFF.

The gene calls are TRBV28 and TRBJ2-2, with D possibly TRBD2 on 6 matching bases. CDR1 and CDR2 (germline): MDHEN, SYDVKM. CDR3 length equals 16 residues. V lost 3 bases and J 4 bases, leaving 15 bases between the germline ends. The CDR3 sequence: CASSFFLGTGTGELFF. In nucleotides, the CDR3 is TGTGCCAGCAGTTTCTTCCTGGGGACTGGCACCGGGGAGCTGTTTTTT.

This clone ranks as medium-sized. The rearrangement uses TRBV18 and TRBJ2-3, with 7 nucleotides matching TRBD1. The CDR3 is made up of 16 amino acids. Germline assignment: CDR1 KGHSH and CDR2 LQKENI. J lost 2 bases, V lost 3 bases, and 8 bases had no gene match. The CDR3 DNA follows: TGTGCCAGCTCACCCCCCGGGACAGTCCACACAGATACGCAGTATTTT. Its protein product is CASSPPGTVHTDTQYF.

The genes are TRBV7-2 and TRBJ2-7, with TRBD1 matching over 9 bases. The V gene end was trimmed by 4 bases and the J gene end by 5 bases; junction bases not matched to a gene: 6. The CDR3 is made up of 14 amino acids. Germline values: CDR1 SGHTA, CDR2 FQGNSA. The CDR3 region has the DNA TGTGCCAGCAGCTGGATGGGACAGGGCAACGAGCAGTACTTC. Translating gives CASSWMGQGNEQYF.

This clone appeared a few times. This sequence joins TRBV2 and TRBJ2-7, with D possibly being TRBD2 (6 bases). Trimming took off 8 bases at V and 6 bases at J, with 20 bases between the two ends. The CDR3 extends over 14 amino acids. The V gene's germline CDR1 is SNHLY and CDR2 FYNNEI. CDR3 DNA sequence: TGTGCCAGCGGTCAAGAGGCCGGGGGTTCCGAGCAGTACTTC. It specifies CASGQEAGGSEQYF. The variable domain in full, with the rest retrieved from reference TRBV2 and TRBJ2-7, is EPEVTQTPSHQVTQMGQEVILRCVPISNHLYFYWYRQILGQKVEFLVSFYNNEISEKSEIFDDQFSVERPDGSNFTLKIRSTKLEDSAMYFCASGQEAGGSEQYFGPGTRLTVT.

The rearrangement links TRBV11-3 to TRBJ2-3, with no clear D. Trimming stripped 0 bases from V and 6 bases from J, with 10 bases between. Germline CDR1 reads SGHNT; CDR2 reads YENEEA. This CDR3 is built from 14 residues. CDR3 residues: CASSLDSIADTQYF. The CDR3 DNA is TGTGCCAGCAGCTTAGATAGTATTGCGGATACGCAGTATTTT.

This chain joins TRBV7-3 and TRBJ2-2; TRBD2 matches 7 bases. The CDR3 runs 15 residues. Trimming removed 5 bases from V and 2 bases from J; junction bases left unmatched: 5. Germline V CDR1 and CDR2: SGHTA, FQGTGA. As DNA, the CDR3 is TGTGCCAGCAGCCGGGGGGACCGAAACACCGGGGAGCTGTTTTTT. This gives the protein CASSRGDRNTGELFF.

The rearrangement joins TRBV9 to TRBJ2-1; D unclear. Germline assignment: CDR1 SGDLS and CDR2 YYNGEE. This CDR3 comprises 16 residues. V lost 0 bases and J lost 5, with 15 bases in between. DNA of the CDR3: TGTGCCAGCAGCGTAGAGGTGGCCGTACCCAACAATGAGCAGTTCTTC. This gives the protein CASSVEVAVPNNEQFF.

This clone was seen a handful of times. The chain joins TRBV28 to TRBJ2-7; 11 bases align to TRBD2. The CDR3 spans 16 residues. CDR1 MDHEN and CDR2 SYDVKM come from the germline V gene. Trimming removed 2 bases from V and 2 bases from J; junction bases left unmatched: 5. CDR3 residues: CASSLILLAGAYEQYF. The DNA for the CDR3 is TGTGCCAGCAGTTTAATATTACTAGCGGGAGCCTACGAGCAGTACTTC.

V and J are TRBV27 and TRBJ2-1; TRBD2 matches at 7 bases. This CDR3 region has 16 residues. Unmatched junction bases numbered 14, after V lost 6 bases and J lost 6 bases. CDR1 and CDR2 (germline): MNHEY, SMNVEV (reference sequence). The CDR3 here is CASSLPLGSSGNEQFF. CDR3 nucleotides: TGTGCCAGCAGCCTCCCACTCGGGTCTAGCGGCAATGAGCAGTTCTTC.

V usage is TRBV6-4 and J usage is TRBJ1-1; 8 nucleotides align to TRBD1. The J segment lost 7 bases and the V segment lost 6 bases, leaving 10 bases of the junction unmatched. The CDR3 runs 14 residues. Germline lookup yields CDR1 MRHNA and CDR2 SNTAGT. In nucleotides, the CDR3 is TGTGCCAGCAGGGGGGACAGGCTGGGTCTTGAAGCTTTCTTT. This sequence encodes CASRGDRLGLEAFF.

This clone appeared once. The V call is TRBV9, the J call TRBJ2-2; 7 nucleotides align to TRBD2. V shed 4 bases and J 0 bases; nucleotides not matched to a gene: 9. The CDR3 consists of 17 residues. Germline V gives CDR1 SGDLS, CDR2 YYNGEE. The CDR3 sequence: CASSIPSLAANTGELFF. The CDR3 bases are TGTGCCAGCAGCATACCTTCTCTAGCGGCGAACACCGGGGAGCTGTTTTTT.

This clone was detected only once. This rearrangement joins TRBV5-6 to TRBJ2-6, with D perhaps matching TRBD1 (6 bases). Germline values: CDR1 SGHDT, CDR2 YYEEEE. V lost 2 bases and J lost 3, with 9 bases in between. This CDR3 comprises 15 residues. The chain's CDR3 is CASSLQGLGANVLTF. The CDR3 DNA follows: TGTGCCAGCAGCTTACAGGGTCTTGGGGCCAACGTCCTGACTTTC.

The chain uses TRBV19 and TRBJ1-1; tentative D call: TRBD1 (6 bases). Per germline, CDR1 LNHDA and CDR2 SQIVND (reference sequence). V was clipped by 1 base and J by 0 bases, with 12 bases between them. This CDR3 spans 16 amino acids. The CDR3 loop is CASSIAKGQMNTEAFF. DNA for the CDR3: TGTGCCAGTAGTATAGCGAAAGGACAGATGAACACTGAAGCTTTCTTT.

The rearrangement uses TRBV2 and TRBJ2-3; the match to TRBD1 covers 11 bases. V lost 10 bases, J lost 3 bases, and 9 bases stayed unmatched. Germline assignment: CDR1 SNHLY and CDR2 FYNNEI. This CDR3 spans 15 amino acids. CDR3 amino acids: CATRLRDRGTDTQYF. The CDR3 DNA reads TGTGCCACCCGGCTCCGGGACAGGGGGACAGATACGCAGTATTTT.

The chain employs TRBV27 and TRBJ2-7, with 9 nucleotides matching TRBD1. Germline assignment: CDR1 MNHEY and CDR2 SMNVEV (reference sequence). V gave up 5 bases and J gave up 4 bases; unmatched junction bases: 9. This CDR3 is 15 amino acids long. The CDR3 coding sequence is TGTGCCAGCAGTGACAACAGGGGGCGCAGGTACGAGCAGTACTTC. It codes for CASSDNRGRRYEQYF.

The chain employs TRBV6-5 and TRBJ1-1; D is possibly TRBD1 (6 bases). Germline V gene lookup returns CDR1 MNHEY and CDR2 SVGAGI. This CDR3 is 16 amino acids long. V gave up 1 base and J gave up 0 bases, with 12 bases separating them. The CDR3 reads CASSYWGGRVNTEAFF. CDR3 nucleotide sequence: TGTGCCAGCAGTTACTGGGGGGGCAGAGTGAACACTGAAGCTTTCTTT.

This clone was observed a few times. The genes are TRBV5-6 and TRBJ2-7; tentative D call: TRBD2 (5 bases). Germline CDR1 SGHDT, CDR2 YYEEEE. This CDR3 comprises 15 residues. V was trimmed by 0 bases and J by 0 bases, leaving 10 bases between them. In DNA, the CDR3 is TGTGCCAGCAGCTTGGCGGCGGGTTCCTCCTACGAGCAGTACTTC. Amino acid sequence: CASSLAAGSSYEQYF.

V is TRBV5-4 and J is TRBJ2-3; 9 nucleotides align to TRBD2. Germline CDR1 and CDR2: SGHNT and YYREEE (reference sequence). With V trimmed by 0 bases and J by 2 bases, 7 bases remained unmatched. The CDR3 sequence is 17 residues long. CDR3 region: CASSLGYSGRNTDTQYF. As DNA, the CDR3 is TGTGCCAGCAGCTTGGGCTATAGCGGGAGAAACACAGATACGCAGTATTTT. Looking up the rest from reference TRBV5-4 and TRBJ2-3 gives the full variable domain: ETGVTQSPTHLIKTRGQQVTLRCSSQSGHNTVSWYQQALGQGPQFIFQYYREEENGRGNFPPRFSGLQFPNYSSELNVNALELDDSALYLCASSLGYSGRNTDTQYFGPGTRLTVL.

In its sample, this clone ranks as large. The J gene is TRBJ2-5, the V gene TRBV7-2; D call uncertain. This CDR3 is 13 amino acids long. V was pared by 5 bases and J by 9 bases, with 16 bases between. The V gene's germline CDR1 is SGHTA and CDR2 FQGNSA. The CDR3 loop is CASSGGPGLPQYF. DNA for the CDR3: TGTGCCAGCAGCGGCGGACCGGGCCTACCCCAGTACTTC.

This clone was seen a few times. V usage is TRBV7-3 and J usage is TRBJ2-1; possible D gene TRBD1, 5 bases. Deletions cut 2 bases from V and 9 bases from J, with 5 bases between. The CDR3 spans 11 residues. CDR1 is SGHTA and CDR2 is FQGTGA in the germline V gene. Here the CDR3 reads CASSLQGEQFF. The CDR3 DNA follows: TGTGCCAGCAGCTTACAGGGTGAGCAGTTCTTC.